The clone carrying this T cell receptor beta chain was counted many times. The CDR3 is made up of 14 amino acids. Trimming removed 4 bases from V and 6 bases from J, with 12 bases in between. Looked up from germline, CDR1 is SEHNR and CDR2 is FQNEAQ (reference sequence). This entry is derived from a study of T cell repertoires in cytomegalovirus infection. Study context: CMV infection plus the matching HLA type was flagged by public TCR beta signatures.

One entry per CDR3 protein results from TCRdb running MiXCR on the reads. The sample contains about 400,000 distinct CDR3 sequences, 15% to 20% of which appear only once. The rearrangement joins TRBV7-9 to TRBJ2-2; tentative D call: TRBD2 (6 bases). This receptor was taken from a human donor in good health (CMV status not recorded). Some clones in this sample may be carry-over from other donors' samples. Sequencing input: PBMCs. The CDR3 is CASSSGLSAGELFF. Here the CDR3 DNA reads TGTGCCAGCAGCTCCGGACTATCGGCCGGGGAGCTGTTTTTT.